Listed below are T cell receptor beta chains from one sample, sequenced in a study of blood T cell repertoires in COVID-19. Clones were sequenced by immunoSEQ multiplex PCR, and TCRdb holds only the in-frame ones, with some missing. The sample lists under 200,000 clones, more than 75% seen once, with roughly 2.4% in the top ten. The sequenced sample consisted of peripheral blood. The receptors shown here come from a woman at least 80 years old with COVID-19, enrolled during active disease. Each CDR3 is given with its conserved first and last residue. Fields, in order: J gene, clone size, V gene, D gene, CDR3 protein, CDR3 DNA. D genes are given only for firm matches. Size values are once, few and many counts, or a class for expanded clones, and some rows have none.

TRBJ1-6 NA TRBV2 NA CASSAGRTANNSPLHF TGTGCCAGCAGTGCCGGACGGACAGCGAATAATTCACCCCTCCACTTT
TRBJ1-6 NA TRBV19 NA CASSTEPDSPLHF TGTGCCAGTAGTACCGAACCAGATTCACCCCTCCACTTT
TRBJ1-3 NA TRBV19 TRBD1 CASKTGALGNTIYF TGTGCCAGCAAAACAGGGGCTCTTGGAAACACCATATATTTT
TRBJ1-4 once TRBV27 NA CASSSRADEKLFF TGTGCCAGCAGTTCGAGGGCAGACGAAAAACTGTTTTTT
TRBJ2-6 NA TRBV5-4 TRBD1 CASSFTTGAGANVLTF TGTGCCAGCAGCTTTACCACAGGGGCTGGGGCCAACGTCCTGACTTTC
TRBJ2-7 NA TRBV2 NA CASALGRNSYEQYF TGTGCGTCAGCTCTCGGGAGAAACTCCTACGAGCAGTACTTC
TRBJ1-4 NA TRBV5-1 NA CASSRGDGGNEKLFF TGCGCCAGCAGCCGGGGGGACGGGGGAAATGAAAAACTGTTTTTT
TRBJ1-2 NA TRBV5-6 TRBD1 CASSSPAGQGYYGYTF TGTGCCAGCAGCTCGCCGGCGGGACAGGGGTATTATGGCTACACCTTC
TRBJ1-5 NA TRBV5-1 NA CASRRDSNQPQHF TGCGCCAGCAGGCGGGATAGCAATCAGCCCCAGCATTTT
TRBJ2-3 once TRBV7-9 TRBD1 CASSLQSGQGDTQYF TGTGCCAGCAGCCTGCAGTCGGGACAGGGAGATACGCAGTATTTT
TRBJ2-7 NA TRBV18 TRBD2 CASSQTGRPVMGLAGGPGYEQYF TGTGCCAGCTCACAGACGGGCCGACCGGTGATGGGACTAGCGGGAGGGCCTGGGTACGAGCAGTACTTC
TRBJ2-1 NA TRBV4-1 NA CASSQEAATGEQFF TGCGCCAGCAGCCAAGAGGCCGCCACAGGGGAGCAGTTCTTC
TRBJ2-1 once TRBV28 NA CASSLERTVRNEQFF TGTGCCAGCAGTTTAGAGCGTACCGTTCGCAATGAGCAGTTCTTC
TRBJ1-5 NA TRBV20-1 NA CSAIEQGAWSNQPQHF TGCAGTGCTATTGAACAGGGAGCATGGAGCAATCAGCCCCAGCATTTT
TRBJ2-1 NA TRBV4-2 TRBD1 CASSQERLGLQGVSYNEQFF TGTGCCAGCAGCCAAGAGAGGCTAGGCTTACAGGGGGTCTCCTACAATGAGCAGTTCTTC
TRBJ2-5 NA TRBV21-1 NA CASSRGTALEETQYF TGTGCCAGCAGCAGGGGGACTGCACTAGAAGAGACCCAGTACTTC
TRBJ1-4 few TRBV29-1 NA CSVLRGSEKLFF TGCAGCGTTTTAAGGGGGTCTGAAAAACTGTTTTTT
TRBJ2-2 few TRBV10-1 TRBD2 CASRGRRLAGFTGELFF TGCGCCAGCAGGGGCAGGAGGCTAGCGGGATTCACCGGGGAGCTGTTTTTT
TRBJ2-1 NA TRBV19 TRBD2 CASSIVGGPSDEQFF TGTGCCAGTAGTATTGTGGGAGGGCCCAGCGATGAGCAGTTCTTC
TRBJ2-1 NA TRBV15 NA CATSQEGLSLYNEQFF TGTGCCACCAGTCAGGAGGGTTTGAGTCTATACAATGAGCAGTTCTTC
TRBJ1-3 NA TRBV19 TRBD1 CASSTRQGSSGNTIYF TGTGCCAGTAGTACGAGACAGGGGAGCTCTGGAAACACCATATATTTT
TRBJ2-5 NA TRBV28 TRBD2 CASSPTGAGGTKTQYF TGTGCCAGCAGCCCCACCGGAGCGGGAGGGACGAAGACCCAGTACTTC
TRBJ2-7 NA TRBV7-9 TRBD2 CASSNSIGRGLEEQYF TGTGCCAGCAGCAATAGTATAGGGAGGGGTCTAGAAGAGCAGTACTTC
TRBJ2-2 NA TRBV2 NA CASGDSYTGNTGELFF TGTGCCAGCGGCGACTCGTATACAGGAAACACCGGGGAGCTGTTTTTT
TRBJ2-7 NA TRBV11-2 TRBD2 CASSLTSGTSGRAFEQYF TGTGCCAGCAGCTTAACCTCCGGGACTAGCGGGAGGGCTTTCGAGCAGTACTTC
TRBJ2-5 NA TRBV5-1 TRBD1 CASSSGPRDREQETQYF TGCGCCAGCAGCTCGGGTCCCCGGGACAGGGAACAAGAGACCCAGTACTTC
TRBJ1-2 NA TRBV28 TRBD1 CATLDETGTGENGYTF TGTGCCACCCTTGACGAAACCGGGACAGGGGAGAATGGCTACACCTTC
TRBJ2-7 NA TRBV28 NA CASSFTRGQAYEQYF TGTGCCAGCAGTTTTACCCGGGGACAAGCCTACGAGCAGTACTTC
TRBJ2-1 NA TRBV27 TRBD2 CASSPMGLAEYNEQFF TGTGCCAGCAGTCCCATGGGACTAGCGGAATACAATGAGCAGTTCTTC
TRBJ1-6 NA TRBV9 NA CASSVVDTNSPLHF TGTGCCAGCAGCGTAGTCGACACCAATTCACCCCTCCACTTT
TRBJ1-5 NA TRBV7-9 NA CASSLDNYQPQHF TGTGCCAGCAGCTTAGACAATTATCAGCCCCAGCATTTT
TRBJ2-7 NA TRBV6-2/TRBV6-3 TRBD1 CASSWVRQGAPYEQYF TGTGCCAGCAGTTGGGTCCGACAGGGGGCCCCCTACGAGCAGTACTTC
TRBJ1-4 once TRBV19 TRBD1 CATAKGQGISVVFF TGTGCCACCGCTAAGGGACAGGGGATATCAGTCGTGTTTTTT
TRBJ2-1 NA TRBV7-2 TRBD1 CASSAAGGLYNEQFF TGTGCCAGCAGCGCAGCAGGGGGCTTATACAATGAGCAGTTCTTC
TRBJ2-7 NA TRBV9 NA CASSVEWGGTYEQYF TGTGCCAGCAGCGTAGAATGGGGCGGAACCTACGAGCAGTACTTC
TRBJ1-5 NA TRBV7-2 NA CASSLTQGGNQPQHF TGTGCCAGCAGCTTAACCCAGGGTGGCAATCAGCCCCAGCATTTT
TRBJ1-5 NA TRBV7-8 TRBD1 CASSRGYRGQEQPQHF TGTGCCAGCAGCAGGGGGTACAGGGGGCAAGAACAGCCCCAGCATTTT
TRBJ2-7 NA TRBV4-1 TRBD2 CASSGLTSGSYEQYF TGCGCCAGCAGCGGCCTGACTAGCGGATCCTACGAGCAGTACTTC
TRBJ1-1 NA TRBV5-4 NA CASSQQVNTEAFF TGTGCCAGCAGCCAACAGGTGAACACTGAAGCTTTCTTT
TRBJ1-1 NA TRBV7-9 NA CASSSFRRGLNTEAFF TGTGCCAGCAGCTCTTTCCGTCGAGGGCTGAACACTGAAGCTTTCTTT
TRBJ1-2 NA TRBV5-4 NA CASSLLQGGGYTF TGTGCCAGCAGCTTGTTACAGGGTGGTGGCTACACCTTC
TRBJ2-1 NA TRBV5-1 NA CASSSQGPLDDEQFF TGCGCCAGCAGCAGTCAGGGTCCGCTTGACGATGAGCAGTTCTTC
TRBJ2-2 NA TRBV7-9 TRBD2 CASRTLLAAYTGELFF TGTGCCAGCCGAACCCTTCTAGCGGCATACACCGGGGAGCTGTTTTTT
TRBJ2-3 NA TRBV19 TRBD2 CASSIATSGRDTQYF TGTGCCAGTAGTATAGCCACTAGCGGGAGAGATACGCAGTATTTT
TRBJ1-1 NA TRBV7-9 NA CASSLWETEAFF TGTGCCAGCAGCTTATGGGAGACTGAAGCTTTCTTT
TRBJ2-2 NA TRBV6-5 TRBD2 CASSLAGGSGELFF TGTGCCAGCAGCTTAGCGGGAGGATCCGGGGAGCTGTTTTTT